These 18 T cell receptor beta chains came from one sample sequenced in a study of shared clonotypes between healthy human individuals. Generated by immunoSEQ multiplex PCR, the TCRdb table keeps only in-frame clones and is missing some. The sample shows around 940,000 clones, approximately 80% of them seen only once. The specimen sequenced was memory CD4+ T cells sorted from blood. The subset was: CD45RA-negative fraction. The receptors here all came from a man aged 18 to 30 in good health.

The chain recombines TRBV7-6 with TRBJ2-7; 9 positions agree with TRBD1. Germline lookup yields CDR1 SGHVS and CDR2 FNYEAQ. This CDR3 comprises 18 residues. J gave up 2 bases and V 0 bases, and 11 bases lay outside the gene matches. The CDR3 loop is CASSLARTGTGKPYEQYF. Here the CDR3 DNA reads TGTGCCAGCAGCTTAGCGAGAACCGGGACAGGGAAGCCCTACGAGCAGTACTTC.

V is TRBV2 and J is TRBJ2-4; no reliable D call. Germline V lookup: CDR1 SNHLY, CDR2 FYNNEI. This CDR3 comprises 13 residues. V lost 7 bases and J 1 base, leaving 8 bases between the germline ends. The CDR3 DNA is TGTGCCAGCACTCTAGACGCCAAAAACATTCAGTACTTC. Translated, it gives CASTLDAKNIQYF.

This clone was seen a few times. Other DNA sequences in the same sample also yield this CDR3. The V gene is TRBV9, the J gene TRBJ1-1; D is uncertain. CDR3 size: 14 residues. CDR1 is SGDLS and CDR2 is YYNGEE in the germline V gene. V lost 0 bases and J 1 base, leaving 7 bases between the germline ends. CDR3 bases: TGTGCCAGCAGCGTAGGGGGATCGAACACTGAAGCTTTCTTT. This translates into CASSVGGSNTEAFF.

The rearrangement uses TRBV7-2 and TRBJ2-3; 7 bases are shared with TRBD2. The germline gives CDR1 SGHTA, CDR2 FQGNSA. J lost 1 base, V lost 2 bases, and 3 bases had no gene match. The CDR3 covers 15 residues. CDR3 coding DNA: TGTGCCAGCAGCTTAATGGCGGGAGGCACAGATACGCAGTATTTT. Its protein product is CASSLMAGGTDTQYF.

This clone occurred a few times. The CDR3 DNA sequence: TGTGCCAGCAGTGACCCCTCGTTACTAGCGGGATTTTCCTACGAGCAGTACTTC. Protein: CASSDPSLLAGFSYEQYF. The chain employs TRBV6-1 and TRBJ2-7; 10 bases agree with TRBD2. CDR1 and CDR2 (germline): MNHNS, SASEGT. The CDR3 has 18 amino acids. V dropped 3 bases and J dropped 1; count of bases not matched to a gene: 12.

Only a few counts were recorded for this clone. This rearrangement joins TRBV18 to TRBJ1-6, with D possibly TRBD1 on 5 matching bases. Germline CDR1 reads KGHSH; CDR2 reads LQKENI. The CDR3 runs to 16 residues. Trimming removed 1 base from V and 9 bases from J, with 16 bases in between. This CDR3 reads CASSPQAGGIGSPLHF. In nucleotides, the CDR3 is TGTGCCAGCTCACCACAGGCCGGGGGTATAGGTTCACCCCTCCACTTT.

The chain links TRBV7-9 to TRBJ1-1; D gene uncertain. Germline CDR1 SEHNR, CDR2 FQNEAQ (reference sequence). The CDR3 spans 16 residues. Trimming shortened V by 5 bases and J by 1 base, and 17 bases separated the two germline ends. CDR3 sequence: CASSPWLGNPNTEAFF. Written as DNA, the CDR3 is TGTGCCAGCAGCCCATGGTTGGGCAATCCGAACACTGAAGCTTTCTTT.

V is TRBV27 and J is TRBJ2-5, with 11 nucleotides matching TRBD2. CDR1 MNHEY and CDR2 SMNVEV come from the germline V gene (reference sequence). With V trimmed by 4 bases and J by 4 bases, 11 bases remained unmatched. The CDR3 totals 17 residues. The chain's CDR3 is CASSSQTSTSGTETQYF. CDR3 DNA sequence: TGTGCCAGCAGTTCCCAGACTTCGACTAGCGGGACAGAGACCCAGTACTTC.

This clone occurred once. The chain uses TRBV7-6 and TRBJ2-1; tentative D call: TRBD2 (5 bases). Deletions cut 7 bases from V and 3 bases from J, with 22 bases between. The CDR3 extends over 17 amino acids. CDR1 and CDR2 from the germline V gene are SGHVS and FNYEAQ. The CDR3 DNA follows: TGTGCCAGCACCCTATTCCCGCGGCTAGCTCACTACAATGAGCAGTTCTTC. Its translation: CASTLFPRLAHYNEQFF.

The V and J genes are TRBV18 and TRBJ1-1, with TRBD1 as a possible D gene (6 bases). The germline V gene encodes CDR1 KGHSH and CDR2 LQKENI. V was shortened by 4 bases and J by 5 bases, with 14 bases between the two germline ends. CDR3 length: 14 amino acids. Written as DNA, the CDR3 is TGTGCCAGCTCACTTGAGGGGGGGCGAACTGAAGCTTTCTTT. Translated, it gives CASSLEGGRTEAFF.

The chain couples TRBV15 to TRBJ1-6; TRBD1 matches at 7 bases. CDR1 is LNHNV, CDR2 YYDKDF, per germline (reference sequence). The CDR3 totals 16 residues. V lost 0 bases to trimming and J lost 5 bases; unmatched junction nucleotides: 4. CDR3 loop: CATSRDGQVHNSPLHF. As DNA, the CDR3 is TGTGCCACCAGCAGAGACGGACAGGTCCATAATTCACCCCTCCACTTT. Looking up the rest from reference TRBV15 and TRBJ1-6 gives the full variable domain: DAMVIQNPRYQVTQFGKPVTLSCSQTLNHNVMYWYQQKSSQAPKLLFHYYDKDFNNEADTPDNFQSRRPNTSFCFLDIRSPGLGDTAMYLCATSRDGQVHNSPLHFGNGTRLTVT.

The CDR3 here is CASSPSGMEQYF. The CDR3 nucleotides read TGTGCCAGCAGTCCCAGCGGGATGGAGCAGTACTTC. This rearrangement joins TRBV6-5 to TRBJ2-7; the match to TRBD2 covers 7 bases. Germline values: CDR1 MNHEY, CDR2 SVGAGI. The CDR3 is 12 amino acids. V shed 5 bases, J shed 7 bases, and the junction held 5 bases outside the gene matches.

This rearrangement joins TRBV9 to TRBJ1-1; TRBD1 agrees at 8 bases. The germline gives CDR1 SGDLS, CDR2 YYNGEE. The CDR3 has 15 residues. Trimming took 3 bases from V and 3 from J; bases not matched to a gene: 7. The CDR3 loop is CASSGDPGGHTEAFF. The CDR3, as DNA: TGTGCCAGCAGCGGGGACCCAGGGGGCCACACTGAAGCTTTCTTT.

V gene TRBV9 combines with J gene TRBJ2-6, with 7 bases aligning to TRBD1. This CDR3 is 20 amino acids long. Germline lookup yields CDR1 SGDLS and CDR2 YYNGEE. Trimming cost V 1 base and J 1 base; bases outside gene matches: 14. The DNA for the CDR3 is TGTGCCAGCAGCGTACCCAGGGGGACAGCGTCTCAATCTGGGGCCAACGTCCTGACTTTC. It translates to CASSVPRGTASQSGANVLTF.

The chain employs TRBV10-1 and TRBJ1-2, with D maybe TRBD1 (6 bases). Trimming shortened V by 4 bases and J by 0 bases, and 15 bases separated the two germline ends. The CDR3 loop spans 16 amino acids. Germline CDR1 is WNHNN and CDR2 is SYGVQD (reference sequence). This CDR3 reads CASSASRGETNYGYTF. The CDR3 DNA is TGCGCCAGCAGTGCCAGCAGGGGCGAAACTAACTATGGCTACACCTTC.

The genes are TRBV14 and TRBJ2-7; TRBD1 is a possible D gene (5 bases). The germline V and J ends were trimmed by 4 bases and 6 bases, with 25 bases remaining between them. Per germline, CDR1 SGHDN and CDR2 FVKESK. This CDR3 has 17 residues. For the CDR3, the DNA is TGTGCCAGCAGCCCCCGAACCTCGGGCAGGGTTCTTGGCGAGCAGTACTTC. Translating it yields CASSPRTSGRVLGEQYF. The variable domain in full, completed from reference TRBV14 and TRBJ2-7, reads EAGVTQFPSHSVIEKGQTVTLRCDPISGHDNLYWYRRVMGKEIKFLLHFVKESKQDESGMPNNRFLAERTGGTYSTLKVQPAELEDSGVYFCASSPRTSGRVLGEQYFGPGTRLTVT.

The chain joins TRBV2 to TRBJ2-5; 7 bases map to TRBD1. Germline CDR1 and CDR2: SNHLY and FYNNEI. Unmatched junction bases numbered 7, after V lost 7 bases and J lost 2 bases. The CDR3 extends over 14 amino acids. The chain's CDR3 is CASTEQGFQETQYF. In DNA, the CDR3 is TGTGCCAGCACGGAACAGGGGTTTCAAGAGACCCAGTACTTC.

The rearrangement joins TRBV27 to TRBJ2-3, with unresolved D. V lost 2 bases and J lost 0, with 12 bases in between. The CDR3 has 16 residues. The germline V gene encodes CDR1 MNHEY and CDR2 SMNVEV (reference sequence). The CDR3 nucleotides read TGTGCCAGCAGTTTAACTCCCAGACCAAGCACAGATACGCAGTATTTT. It yields the protein CASSLTPRPSTDTQYF.